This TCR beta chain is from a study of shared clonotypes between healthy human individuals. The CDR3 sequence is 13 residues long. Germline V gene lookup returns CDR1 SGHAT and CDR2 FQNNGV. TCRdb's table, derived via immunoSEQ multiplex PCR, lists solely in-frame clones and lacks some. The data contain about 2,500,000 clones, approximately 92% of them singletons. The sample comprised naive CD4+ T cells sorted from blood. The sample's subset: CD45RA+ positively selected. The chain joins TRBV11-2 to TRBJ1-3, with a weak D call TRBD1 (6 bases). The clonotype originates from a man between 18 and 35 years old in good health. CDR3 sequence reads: CEQGSGSGNTIYF. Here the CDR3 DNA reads TGTGAACAGGGATCGGGCTCTGGAAACACCATATATTTT. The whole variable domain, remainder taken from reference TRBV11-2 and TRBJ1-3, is EAGVAQSPRYKIIEKRQSVAFWCNPISGHATLYWYQQILGQGPKLLIQFQNNGVVDDSQLPKDRFSAERLKGVDSTLKIQPAKLEDSAVYLCEQGSGSGNTIYFGEGSWLTVV.